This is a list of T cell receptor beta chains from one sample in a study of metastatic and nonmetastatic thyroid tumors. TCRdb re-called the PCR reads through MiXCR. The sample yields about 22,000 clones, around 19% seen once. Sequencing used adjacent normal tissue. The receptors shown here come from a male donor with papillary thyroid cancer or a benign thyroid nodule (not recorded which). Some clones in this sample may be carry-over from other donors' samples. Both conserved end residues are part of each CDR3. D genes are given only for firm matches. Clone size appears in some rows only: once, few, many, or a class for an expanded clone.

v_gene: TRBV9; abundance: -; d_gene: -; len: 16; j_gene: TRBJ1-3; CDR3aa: CASSFGTSSSGNTIYF; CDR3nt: TGTGCCAGCAGCTTCGGGACATCGAGCTCTGGAAACACCATATATTTT
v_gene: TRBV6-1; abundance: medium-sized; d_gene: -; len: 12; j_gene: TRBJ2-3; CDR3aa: CASTRDADTQYF; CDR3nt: TGTGCCAGCACCAGGGACGCAGATACGCAGTATTTT
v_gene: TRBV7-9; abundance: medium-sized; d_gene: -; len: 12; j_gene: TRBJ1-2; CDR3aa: CASSPSSYGYTF; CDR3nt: TGTGCCAGCAGCCCATCGTCCTATGGCTACACCTTC
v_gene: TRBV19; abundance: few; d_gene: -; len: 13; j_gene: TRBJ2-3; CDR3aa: CASRVRVIDTQYF; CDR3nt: TGTGCCAGTAGGGTTAGGGTAATAGATACGCAGTATTTT
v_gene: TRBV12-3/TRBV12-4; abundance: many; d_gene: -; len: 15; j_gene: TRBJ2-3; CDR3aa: CASREGGGAGDTQYF; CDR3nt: TGTGCCAGCAGGGAGGGAGGAGGGGCGGGGGATACGCAGTATTTT
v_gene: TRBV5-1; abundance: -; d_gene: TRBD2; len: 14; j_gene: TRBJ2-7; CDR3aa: CASSKGLAGYEQYF; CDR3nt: TGCGCCAGCAGCAAGGGACTAGCGGGGTACGAGCAGTACTTC
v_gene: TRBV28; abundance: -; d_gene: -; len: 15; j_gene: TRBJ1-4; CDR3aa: CASSKGGGWVGKTVF; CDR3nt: TGTGCCAGCAGTAAGGGGGGGGGCTGGGTCGGAAAAACTGTTTTT
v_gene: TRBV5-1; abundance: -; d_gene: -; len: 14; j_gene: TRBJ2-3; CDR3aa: CASTSVQGMDTQYF; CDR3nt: TGCGCCAGCACTTCGGTACAGGGTATGGATACGCAGTATTTT
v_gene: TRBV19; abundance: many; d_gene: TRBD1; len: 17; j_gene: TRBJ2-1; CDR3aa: CASSIAGQGSISNEQFF; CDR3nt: TGTGCCAGTAGTATAGCGGGACAGGGAAGTATCTCGAATGAGCAGTTCTTC
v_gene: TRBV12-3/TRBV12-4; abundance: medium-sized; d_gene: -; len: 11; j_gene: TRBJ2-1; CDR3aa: CASSLGREQFF; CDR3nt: TGTGCCAGCAGTTTAGGGAGAGAGCAGTTCTTC
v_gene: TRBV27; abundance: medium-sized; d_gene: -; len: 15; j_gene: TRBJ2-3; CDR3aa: CASSLRAMDTDTQYF; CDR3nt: TGTGCCAGCAGTTTAAGGGCAATGGACACAGATACGCAGTATTTT
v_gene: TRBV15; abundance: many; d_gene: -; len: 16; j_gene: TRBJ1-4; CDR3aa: CATSRVMGAGNEKLFF; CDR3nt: TGTGCCACCAGCAGAGTAATGGGGGCTGGGAATGAAAAACTGTTTTTT
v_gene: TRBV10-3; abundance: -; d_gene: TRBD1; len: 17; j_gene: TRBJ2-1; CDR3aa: CAISESPGTDWKSEQFF; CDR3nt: TGTGCCATCAGTGAGTCCCCCGGGACAGATTGGAAATCTGAGCAGTTCTTC
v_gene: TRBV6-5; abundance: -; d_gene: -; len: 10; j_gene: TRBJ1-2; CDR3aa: CASREDGYTF; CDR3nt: TGTGCCAGCAGGGAGGATGGCTACACCTTC
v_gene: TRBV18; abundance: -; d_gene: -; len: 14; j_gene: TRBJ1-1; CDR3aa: CASSQCQMNTEAPF; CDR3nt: TGTGCCAGCTCACAATGCCAGATGAACACTGAAGCTCCCTTT
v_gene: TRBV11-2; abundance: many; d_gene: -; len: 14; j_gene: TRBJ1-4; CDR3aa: CASSLIWGNEKLFF; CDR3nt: TGTGCCAGCAGCTTAATTTGGGGGAATGAAAAACTGTTTTTT
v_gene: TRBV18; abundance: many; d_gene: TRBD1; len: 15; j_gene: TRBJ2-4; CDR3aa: CASSPLGTGENIQYF; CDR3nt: TGTGCCAGCTCACCACTTGGGACAGGGGAAAACATTCAGTACTTC
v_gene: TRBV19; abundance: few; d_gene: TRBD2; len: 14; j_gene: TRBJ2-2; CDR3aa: CACSSGGGTGELFF; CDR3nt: TGTGCCTGTAGTAGCGGGGGGGGTACCGGTGAGCTGTTTTTT
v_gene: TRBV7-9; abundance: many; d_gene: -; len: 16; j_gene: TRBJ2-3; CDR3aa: CASSSIRTRVTDTQYF; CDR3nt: TGTGCCAGCAGCTCGATAAGGACCCGGGTCACAGATACGCAGTATTTT
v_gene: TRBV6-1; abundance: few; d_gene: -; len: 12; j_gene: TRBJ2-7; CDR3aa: CASSGTSYEQYF; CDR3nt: TGTGCCAGCAGTGGGACTTCCTACGAGCAGTACTTC
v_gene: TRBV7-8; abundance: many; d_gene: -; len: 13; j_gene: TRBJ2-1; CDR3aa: CASSLRVINEQFF; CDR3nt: TGTGCCAGCAGCTTGAGAGTTATCAATGAGCAGTTCTTC
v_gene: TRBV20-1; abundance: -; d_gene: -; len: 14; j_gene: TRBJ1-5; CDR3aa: CSARLRGYCQPQHF; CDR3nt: TGCAGTGCTAGGTTGAGGGGTTACTGTCAGCCCCAGCATTTT
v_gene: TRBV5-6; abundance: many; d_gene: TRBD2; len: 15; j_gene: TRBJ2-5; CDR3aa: CASKPAGGYQETQYF; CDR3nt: TGTGCCAGCAAACCAGCGGGGGGGTACCAAGAGACCCAGTACTTC
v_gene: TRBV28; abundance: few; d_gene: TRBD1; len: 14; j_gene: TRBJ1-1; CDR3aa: CASSPGQGWTEAFF; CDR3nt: TGTGCCAGCAGTCCTGGACAGGGGTGGACTGAAGCTTTCTTT
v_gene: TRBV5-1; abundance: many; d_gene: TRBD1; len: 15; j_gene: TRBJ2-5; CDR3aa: CASSLAGQVQETQYF; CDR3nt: TGCGCCAGCAGCTTGGCGGGACAGGTTCAAGAGACCCAGTACTTC
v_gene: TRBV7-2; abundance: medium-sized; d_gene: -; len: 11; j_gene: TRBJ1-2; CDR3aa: CASSINGGYTF; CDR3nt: TGTGCCAGCAGCATCAATGGTGGCTACACCTTC
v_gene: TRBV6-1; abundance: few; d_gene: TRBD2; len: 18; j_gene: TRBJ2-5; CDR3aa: CASRETVPGLAGGETQYF; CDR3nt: TGTGCCAGCAGAGAAACTGTCCCGGGACTAGCGGGAGGAGAGACCCAGTACTTC
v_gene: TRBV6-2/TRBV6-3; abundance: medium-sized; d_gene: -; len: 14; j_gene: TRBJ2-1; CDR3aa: CASSPSAEVNEQFF; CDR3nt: TGTGCCAGCAGTCCCTCCGCGGAGGTCAATGAGCAGTTCTTC
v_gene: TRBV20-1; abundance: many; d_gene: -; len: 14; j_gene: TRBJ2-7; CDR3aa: CSAPLPGSSYEQYF; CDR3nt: TGCAGTGCACCCCTGCCAGGGAGCTCCTACGAGCAGTACTTC
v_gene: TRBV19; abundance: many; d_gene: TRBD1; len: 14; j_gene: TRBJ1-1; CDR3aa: CASSRDRGGTEAFF; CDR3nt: TGTGCCAGTAGCCGGGACAGGGGTGGCACTGAAGCTTTCTTT
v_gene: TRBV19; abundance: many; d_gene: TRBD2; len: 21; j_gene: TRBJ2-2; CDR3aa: CASSIDGAGWREFGNTGELFF; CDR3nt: TGTGCCAGTAGTATAGATGGGGCAGGCTGGCGGGAGTTTGGGAACACCGGGGAGCTGTTTTTT
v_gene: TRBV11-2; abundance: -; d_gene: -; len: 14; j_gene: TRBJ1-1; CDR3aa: CASSLGPGRAEAFF; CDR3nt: TGTGCCAGCAGCTTAGGCCCGGGGAGGGCTGAAGCTTTCTTT
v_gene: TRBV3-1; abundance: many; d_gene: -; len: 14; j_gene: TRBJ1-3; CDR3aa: CASSLGYSGNTIYF; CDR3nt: TGTGCCAGCAGCCTCGGGTATTCTGGAAACACCATATATTTT
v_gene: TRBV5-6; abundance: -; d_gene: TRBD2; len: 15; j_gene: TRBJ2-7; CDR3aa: CASSFNRRGAYEQYF; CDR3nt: TGTGCCAGCAGCTTCAATCGGCGGGGGGCCTACGAGCAGTACTTC
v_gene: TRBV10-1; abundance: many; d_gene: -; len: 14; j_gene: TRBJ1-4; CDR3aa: CASSGAGPNEKLFF; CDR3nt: TGCGCCAGCAGTGGGGCCGGTCCGAATGAAAAACTGTTTTTT
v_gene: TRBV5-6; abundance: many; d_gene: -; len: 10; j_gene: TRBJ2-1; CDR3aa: CASGGTEQFF; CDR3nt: TGTGCCTCCGGCGGAACTGAGCAGTTCTTC
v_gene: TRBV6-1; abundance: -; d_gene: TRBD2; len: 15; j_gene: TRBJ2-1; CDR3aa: CARGAIAGGYNEQFF; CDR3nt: TGTGCCAGGGGTGCGATAGCGGGGGGGTACAATGAGCAGTTCTTC
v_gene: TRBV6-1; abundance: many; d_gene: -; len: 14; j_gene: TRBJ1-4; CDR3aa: CASRSGATNEKLFF; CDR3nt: TGTGCCAGCCGATCTGGGGCAACTAATGAAAAACTGTTTTTT
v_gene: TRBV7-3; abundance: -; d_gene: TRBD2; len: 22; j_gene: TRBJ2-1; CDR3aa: CASSLIGGWTSEQGIIYNEQFF; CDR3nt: TGTGCCAGCAGCTTAATCGGAGGCTGGACTAGCGAACAAGGGATCATCTACAATGAGCAGTTCTTC
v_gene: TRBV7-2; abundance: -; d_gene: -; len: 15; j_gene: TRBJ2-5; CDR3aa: CASSLAGTPLETQYF; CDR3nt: TGTGCCAGCAGCTTAGCCGGGACGCCTCTTGAGACCCAGTACTTC
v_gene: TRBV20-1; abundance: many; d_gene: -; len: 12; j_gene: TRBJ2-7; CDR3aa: CSARQGGYEQYF; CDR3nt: TGCAGTGCTAGGCAGGGGGGGTACGAGCAGTACTTC
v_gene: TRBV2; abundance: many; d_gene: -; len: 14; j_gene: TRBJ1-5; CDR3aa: CASSERFSNQPQHF; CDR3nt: TGTGCCAGCAGTGAAAGGTTTAGCAATCAGCCCCAGCATTTT
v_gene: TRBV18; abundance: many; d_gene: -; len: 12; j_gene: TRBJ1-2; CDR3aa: CASSPAGYGYTF; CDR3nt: TGTGCCAGCTCACCAGCAGGGTATGGCTACACCTTC
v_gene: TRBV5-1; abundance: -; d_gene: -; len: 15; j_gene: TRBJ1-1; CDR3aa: CASSSVQGLNTEAFF; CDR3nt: TGCGCCAGCAGCTCGGTACAGGGCCTGAACACTGAAGCTTTCTTT
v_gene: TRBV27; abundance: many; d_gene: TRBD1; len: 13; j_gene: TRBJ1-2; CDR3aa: CASSSGTGSGYTF; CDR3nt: TGTGCCAGCAGTTCCGGGACAGGGAGCGGCTACACCTTC
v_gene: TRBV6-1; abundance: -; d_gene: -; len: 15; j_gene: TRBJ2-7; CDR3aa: CASTLNGQGSYEQYF; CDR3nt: TGTGCCAGCACCTTAAATGGGCAGGGGTCTTACGAGCAGTACTTC
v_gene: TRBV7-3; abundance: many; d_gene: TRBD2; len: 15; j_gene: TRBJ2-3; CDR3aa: CASSSASGSTDTQYF; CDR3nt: TGTGCCAGCAGCTCTGCTAGCGGTAGCACAGATACGCAGTATTTT
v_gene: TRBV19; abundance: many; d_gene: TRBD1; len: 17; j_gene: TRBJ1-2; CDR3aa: CASSEPGQGALGHGYTF; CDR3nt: TGTGCCAGTAGCGAACCGGGACAGGGGGCTTTGGGGCATGGCTACACCTTC